The 5 T cell receptor beta chains given below trace back to one sample, sequenced in a study of blood T cell repertoires in COVID-19. The protocol was immunoSEQ multiplex PCR, while the TCRdb copy is restricted to in-frame clones and leaves out a portion. The table shows fewer than 250,000 clones, with 85% to 90% occurring only once. The sample was peripheral blood. These receptors all stem from a woman aged 70-85 years with acute or convalescent COVID-19.

The CDR3 region has the DNA TGTGCCAGCAGCCAAGCATTAGCTTCCCTGCCCATACTACGATACGAGCAGTACTTC. It encodes CASSQALASLPILRYEQYF. The chain links TRBV4-2 to TRBJ2-7; D call uncertain. This CDR3 has 19 residues. Trimming shortened V by 1 base and J by 4 bases, and 26 bases separated the two germline ends. Germline CDR1 LGHNA, CDR2 YNFKEQ.

This rearrangement joins TRBV24-1 to TRBJ2-5; tentatively, D is TRBD1 (6 bases). The CDR3 runs 13 residues. Germline assignment: CDR1 KGHDR and CDR2 SFDVKD. V was trimmed by 10 bases and J by 5 bases, leaving 16 bases between them. CDR3 amino acids: CATSQGSSETQYF. The CDR3 nucleotides read TGTGCCACTTCACAGGGATCTTCGGAGACCCAGTACTTC.

The chain joins TRBV6-6 to TRBJ1-4; no firm D call. V was trimmed by 2 bases and J by 1 base, leaving 8 bases between them. This CDR3 has 15 amino acids. Germline values: CDR1 MNHNY, CDR2 SVGAGI (reference sequence). The CDR3: CASSYGGLTNEKLFF. CDR3 DNA sequence: TGTGCCAGCAGTTACGGAGGGCTAACTAATGAAAAACTGTTTTTT.

The chain employs TRBV23-1 and TRBJ1-6; D gene ambiguous. TRBV23-1 is identified as an open reading frame with a role that is uncertain. This CDR3 has 10 amino acids. The V end lost 7 bases, the J end lost 9 bases, and 4 bases lay between the germline ends. Written as DNA, the CDR3 is TGCGCCAGCACCTCTTCACCCCTCCACTTT. It specifies CASTSSPLHF.

This clone has only one observation. The chain couples TRBV6-1 to TRBJ2-1, with D possibly being TRBD1 (5 bases). CDR3 length: 12 amino acids. The V and J ends lost 1 base and 13 bases respectively, with 11 bases between them. Germline lookup yields CDR1 MNHNS and CDR2 SASEGT. The CDR3: CASSEEGLPQFF. CDR3 DNA: TGTGCCAGCAGTGAAGAGGGGCTACCTCAGTTCTTC.